Listed below are T cell receptor beta chains from one sample, sequenced in a study of metastatic and nonmetastatic thyroid tumors. TCRdb re-called the PCR reads via MiXCR. The sample records about 40,000 clones, less than 20% being singletons. The specimen sequenced was blood. The receptor set was obtained from a female donor with papillary thyroid cancer or a benign thyroid nodule (not recorded which). Some clones in this sample may be carry-over from other donors' samples. The CDR3 runs from the conserved cysteine through the conserved F or W. The D gene is left open where the match is weak. Clone size is given for some rows only: seen once, a few or many times, or a class if the clone is expanded.

clone_size: many; j_call: TRBJ2-2; d_call: NA; v_call: TRBV28; cdr3_nt: TGTGCCAGCAAGGACGGCGGCTATGCGGACACCGGGGAGCTGTTTTTT; cdr3_aa: CASKDGGYADTGELFF
clone_size: NA; j_call: TRBJ1-2; d_call: TRBD1; v_call: TRBV3-1; cdr3_nt: TGTGCCAGCAGCCAGGGGACAGGGCGGCAAGGCTATGGCTACACCTTC; cdr3_aa: CASSQGTGRQGYGYTF
clone_size: many; j_call: TRBJ1-4; d_call: NA; v_call: TRBV5-1; cdr3_nt: TGCGCCAGCAGTCCCGATCGGACAACGAATGAAAAACTGTTTTTT; cdr3_aa: CASSPDRTTNEKLFF
clone_size: many; j_call: TRBJ2-7; d_call: TRBD2; v_call: TRBV20-1; cdr3_nt: TGCAGTGCGGGCGGACTAGCGGGGGCCTACGAGCAGTACTTC; cdr3_aa: CSAGGLAGAYEQYF
clone_size: many; j_call: TRBJ2-6; d_call: NA; v_call: TRBV20-1; cdr3_nt: TGCAGTGCCATACAAGGGTACTCCGGGGCCAACGTCCTGACTTTC; cdr3_aa: CSAIQGYSGANVLTF
clone_size: many; j_call: TRBJ2-2; d_call: TRBD2; v_call: TRBV5-5; cdr3_nt: TGTGCCAGCAGGACGGCGGGAGGGTACACCGGGGAGCTGTTTTTT; cdr3_aa: CASRTAGGYTGELFF
clone_size: many; j_call: TRBJ1-5; d_call: NA; v_call: TRBV30; cdr3_nt: TGTGCCTGGGCTACGGGGAATCAGCCCCAGCATTTT; cdr3_aa: CAWATGNQPQHF
clone_size: many; j_call: TRBJ2-7; d_call: NA; v_call: TRBV18; cdr3_nt: TGTGCCAGCTCACCCCCAGGGCGGAACGAGCAGTACTTC; cdr3_aa: CASSPPGRNEQYF
clone_size: few; j_call: TRBJ2-7; d_call: TRBD1; v_call: TRBV19; cdr3_nt: TGTGCCAGTAGTATTGGGACAGGGGACTACGAGCAGTACTTC; cdr3_aa: CASSIGTGDYEQYF
clone_size: medium-sized; j_call: TRBJ2-7; d_call: TRBD1; v_call: TRBV6-1; cdr3_nt: TGTGCCAGCACCCTGACAGGGGGGGCCTACGAGCAGTACTTC; cdr3_aa: CASTLTGGAYEQYF
clone_size: many; j_call: TRBJ1-6; d_call: NA; v_call: TRBV12-3/TRBV12-4; cdr3_nt: TGTGCCTATCCTAGGTCACCCCTCCACTTT; cdr3_aa: CAYPRSPLHF
clone_size: many; j_call: TRBJ1-6; d_call: NA; v_call: TRBV19; cdr3_nt: TGTGCCAGTAACCCCACCGGACAGTCCCTCTTAAATAATTCACCCCTCCACTTT; cdr3_aa: CASNPTGQSLLNNSPLHF
clone_size: NA; j_call: TRBJ2-5; d_call: NA; v_call: TRBV20-1; cdr3_nt: TGCAGTGCTGAGGGTAGGGGGTTACAAGAGACCCAGTACTTC; cdr3_aa: CSAEGRGLQETQYF
clone_size: many; j_call: TRBJ2-1; d_call: TRBD1; v_call: TRBV2; cdr3_nt: TGTGCCAGCAGTGAAGAGGGACAGGGTAACAATGAGCAGTTCTTC; cdr3_aa: CASSEEGQGNNEQFF
clone_size: many; j_call: TRBJ2-7; d_call: NA; v_call: TRBV9; cdr3_nt: TGTGCCAGCAGCTTATTCGGGGCTCCTGGGGACGAGCAGTACTTC; cdr3_aa: CASSLFGAPGDEQYF
clone_size: many; j_call: TRBJ1-5; d_call: NA; v_call: TRBV7-9; cdr3_nt: TGTGCCAGCAGCTTAGCTGTCGGAGGCAATCAGCCCCAGCATTTT; cdr3_aa: CASSLAVGGNQPQHF
clone_size: once; j_call: TRBJ2-2; d_call: TRBD2; v_call: TRBV10-3; cdr3_nt: TGTGCCATCAGTTTACGCGCCGGTCTAGCGGGAGTTTCGAACACCGGGGAGCCGTTTTTT; cdr3_aa: CAISLRAGLAGVSNTGEPFF
clone_size: many; j_call: TRBJ2-7; d_call: TRBD1; v_call: TRBV7-3; cdr3_nt: TGTGCCAGCAGCTTAACCAGGGGGCTTGAGGAGCAGTACTTC; cdr3_aa: CASSLTRGLEEQYF
clone_size: many; j_call: TRBJ2-3; d_call: TRBD2; v_call: TRBV14; cdr3_nt: TGTGCCAGCAGCCACAGACTAGCGGGGGACACAGATACGCAGTATTTT; cdr3_aa: CASSHRLAGDTDTQYF
clone_size: many; j_call: TRBJ1-1; d_call: NA; v_call: TRBV19; cdr3_nt: TGTGCCAGTATTATCCACACTGAAGCTTTCTTT; cdr3_aa: CASIIHTEAFF
clone_size: many; j_call: TRBJ2-1; d_call: NA; v_call: TRBV12-3/TRBV12-4; cdr3_nt: TGTGCCAGCAGTTTAGAGGTTACAGTAGGTGAGCAGTTCTTC; cdr3_aa: CASSLEVTVGEQFF
clone_size: medium-sized; j_call: TRBJ2-7; d_call: NA; v_call: TRBV19; cdr3_nt: TGTGCCAGTAGTCCCGAAAGGGCGGGATCCTACGAGCAGTACTTC; cdr3_aa: CASSPERAGSYEQYF
clone_size: many; j_call: TRBJ2-2; d_call: NA; v_call: TRBV12-3/TRBV12-4; cdr3_nt: TGTGCCAGCAGGGTAGGGGGGACCGGGGAGCTGTTTTTT; cdr3_aa: CASRVGGTGELFF
clone_size: many; j_call: TRBJ1-6; d_call: NA; v_call: TRBV14; cdr3_nt: TGTGCCAGCAGCCAACTAAACCTCTTTGAGAATTCACCCCTCCACTTT; cdr3_aa: CASSQLNLFENSPLHF
clone_size: many; j_call: TRBJ1-5; d_call: NA; v_call: TRBV2; cdr3_nt: TGTGCCAGCACCCAAGCGGGAGCACGGGAGCCCCAGCATTTT; cdr3_aa: CASTQAGAREPQHF
clone_size: few; j_call: TRBJ1-2; d_call: NA; v_call: TRBV6-1; cdr3_nt: TGTGCCAGCAGCCCCAGGGTACGGTATGGCTACACCTTC; cdr3_aa: CASSPRVRYGYTF
clone_size: many; j_call: TRBJ2-5; d_call: TRBD2; v_call: TRBV6-5; cdr3_nt: TGTGCCAGCAGTTACTCGATTCCTAGCGGGGCTCAAGAGACCCAGTACTTC; cdr3_aa: CASSYSIPSGAQETQYF
clone_size: NA; j_call: TRBJ2-3; d_call: TRBD2; v_call: TRBV11-1; cdr3_nt: TGTGCCAGCAGCGACGAACTAGCGGGGGCGGGGGATACGCAGTATTTT; cdr3_aa: CASSDELAGAGDTQYF
clone_size: many; j_call: TRBJ1-3; d_call: TRBD1; v_call: TRBV10-3; cdr3_nt: TGTGCCATCAGTGCGTCAGGGGGCTTGGGAAACACCATATATTTT; cdr3_aa: CAISASGGLGNTIYF
clone_size: NA; j_call: TRBJ2-1; d_call: NA; v_call: TRBV27; cdr3_nt: TGTGCCAGCACCCTAACACCAAGGGGTTACAATGAGCAGTTCTTC; cdr3_aa: CASTLTPRGYNEQFF
clone_size: many; j_call: TRBJ2-7; d_call: NA; v_call: TRBV20-1; cdr3_nt: TGCAGTGCTACAGCGATACTGGGGCGGGCGGGGGAGCAGTACTTC; cdr3_aa: CSATAILGRAGEQYF
clone_size: few; j_call: TRBJ2-1; d_call: TRBD2; v_call: TRBV6-2/TRBV6-3; cdr3_nt: TGTGCCAGCAGCCAGGGACTAGCGGTTAATGAGCAGTTCTTC; cdr3_aa: CASSQGLAVNEQFF
clone_size: many; j_call: TRBJ1-5; d_call: NA; v_call: TRBV4-2; cdr3_nt: TGTGCCAGCAGCCAAGGGCCAGCCGCATATAGCAATCAGCCCCAGCATTTT; cdr3_aa: CASSQGPAAYSNQPQHF
clone_size: NA; j_call: TRBJ2-2; d_call: NA; v_call: TRBV5-1; cdr3_nt: TGCGCCAGCAGCTTGGAATTTGGAGAGGGGAGCGGGGAGCTGTTTTTT; cdr3_aa: CASSLEFGEGSGELFF
clone_size: NA; j_call: TRBJ2-7; d_call: NA; v_call: TRBV5-6; cdr3_nt: TGTGCCAGCAGCGGCGTTGGCTGGCAAGATTCCTACGAGCAGTACTTC; cdr3_aa: CASSGVGWQDSYEQYF
clone_size: many; j_call: TRBJ2-5; d_call: TRBD1; v_call: TRBV18; cdr3_nt: TGTGCCAGCTCACAAACGGACAGGAGATTCCAAGAGACCCAGTACTTC; cdr3_aa: CASSQTDRRFQETQYF
clone_size: many; j_call: TRBJ2-3; d_call: NA; v_call: TRBV20-1; cdr3_nt: TGCAGTGCTACCAGGGAAGATACGCAGTATTTT; cdr3_aa: CSATREDTQYF
clone_size: NA; j_call: TRBJ2-1; d_call: NA; v_call: TRBV10-1; cdr3_nt: TGCGCCAGCAGCCGGGGGACCTACAATGAGCAGTTCTTC; cdr3_aa: CASSRGTYNEQFF
clone_size: NA; j_call: TRBJ2-3; d_call: TRBD2; v_call: TRBV2; cdr3_nt: TGTGCCAGCAGTGTTCCGCTAGCGGGCACAGATACGCAGTATTTT; cdr3_aa: CASSVPLAGTDTQYF
clone_size: NA; j_call: TRBJ1-6; d_call: NA; v_call: TRBV7-6; cdr3_nt: TGTGCTAGCAGGGAGTCCAATAATTCACCCCTCCACTTT; cdr3_aa: CASRESNNSPLHF
clone_size: NA; j_call: TRBJ2-7; d_call: TRBD1; v_call: TRBV3-1; cdr3_nt: TGTGCCAGCAGCCAAGATCAGGGGGCCAGTTACGAGCAGTACTTC; cdr3_aa: CASSQDQGASYEQYF
clone_size: many; j_call: TRBJ2-7; d_call: NA; v_call: TRBV29-1; cdr3_nt: TGCAGCGTTTCCCTTTCCTACGAGCAGTACTTC; cdr3_aa: CSVSLSYEQYF
clone_size: many; j_call: TRBJ1-1; d_call: TRBD1; v_call: TRBV20-1; cdr3_nt: TGCAGTGCTAGAGTAGGACAGGGAGTTTGGTTGGGGACTGAAGCTTTCTTT; cdr3_aa: CSARVGQGVWLGTEAFF
clone_size: many; j_call: TRBJ2-7; d_call: TRBD1; v_call: TRBV7-3; cdr3_nt: TGTGCCAGCAGCCCACGCCCGGACAGGGTCTACGAGCAGTACTTC; cdr3_aa: CASSPRPDRVYEQYF
clone_size: many; j_call: TRBJ2-4; d_call: NA; v_call: TRBV25-1; cdr3_nt: TGTGCCAGCAGTAACAAAAACATTCAGTACTTC; cdr3_aa: CASSNKNIQYF
clone_size: many; j_call: TRBJ1-2; d_call: NA; v_call: TRBV27; cdr3_nt: TGTGCCAGCAGGTCGACAGGAGGGGATGGCTACACCTTC; cdr3_aa: CASRSTGGDGYTF
clone_size: few; j_call: TRBJ1-4; d_call: NA; v_call: TRBV15; cdr3_nt: TGTGCCACCAGCAGACAGGGATCAACTAATGAAAAACTGTTTTTC; cdr3_aa: CATSRQGSTNEKLFF
clone_size: many; j_call: TRBJ2-7; d_call: NA; v_call: TRBV18; cdr3_nt: TGTGCCAGCTCAGAAAGGCCTCCAGATTACGAGCAGTACTTC; cdr3_aa: CASSERPPDYEQYF
clone_size: few; j_call: TRBJ1-2; d_call: TRBD1; v_call: TRBV28; cdr3_nt: TGTGCCAGCACAACAGGGGGATCCTATGGCTACACCTTC; cdr3_aa: CASTTGGSYGYTF
clone_size: many; j_call: TRBJ1-2; d_call: NA; v_call: TRBV4-2; cdr3_nt: TGTGCCAGCAGCCAAGAGTGGGGGACAAATAACTATGGCTACACCTTC; cdr3_aa: CASSQEWGTNNYGYTF
clone_size: many; j_call: TRBJ1-4; d_call: TRBD1; v_call: TRBV6-1; cdr3_nt: TGTGCCAGCAGTCCCCGGGACAGGCGGGAAAAACTGTTTTTT; cdr3_aa: CASSPRDRREKLFF
clone_size: NA; j_call: TRBJ1-6; d_call: TRBD1; v_call: TRBV19; cdr3_nt: TGTGCCAGTAGTTACAGGACAGGGGGCAAATCACCCCTCCACTTT; cdr3_aa: CASSYRTGGKSPLHF
clone_size: many; j_call: TRBJ1-2; d_call: TRBD1; v_call: TRBV29-1; cdr3_nt: TGCAGCGTTGACCCCTCCGGACAGGGCAACTATGGCTACACCTTC; cdr3_aa: CSVDPSGQGNYGYTF
clone_size: many; j_call: TRBJ2-7; d_call: TRBD1; v_call: TRBV6-1; cdr3_nt: TGTGCCAGCAGCGACGGGACAGGGGGTTGGTACGAGCAGTACTTC; cdr3_aa: CASSDGTGGWYEQYF
clone_size: NA; j_call: TRBJ2-7; d_call: NA; v_call: TRBV19; cdr3_nt: TGTGCCAGTAGCAGGGTCCTAGTCGAGCAGTACTTC; cdr3_aa: CASSRVLVEQYF
clone_size: NA; j_call: TRBJ2-7; d_call: NA; v_call: TRBV6-1; cdr3_nt: TGTGCCAGCAAAAGACCGGGACTCTCCTACGAGCAGTACTTC; cdr3_aa: CASKRPGLSYEQYF
clone_size: many; j_call: TRBJ2-5; d_call: TRBD2; v_call: TRBV6-5; cdr3_nt: TGTGCCAGCAGTTACTCCATAGCGGGGTCTGAGACCCAGTACTTC; cdr3_aa: CASSYSIAGSETQYF
clone_size: many; j_call: TRBJ2-7; d_call: TRBD2; v_call: TRBV9; cdr3_nt: TGTGCCAGCAGCAGAACCCAGAGCGGGGCAACCTACGAGCAGTACTTC; cdr3_aa: CASSRTQSGATYEQYF
clone_size: many; j_call: TRBJ2-1; d_call: TRBD2; v_call: TRBV5-5; cdr3_nt: TGTGCCAGCAGCTTTCTAGCGGGAGCGGGGAATGAGCAGTTCTTC; cdr3_aa: CASSFLAGAGNEQFF